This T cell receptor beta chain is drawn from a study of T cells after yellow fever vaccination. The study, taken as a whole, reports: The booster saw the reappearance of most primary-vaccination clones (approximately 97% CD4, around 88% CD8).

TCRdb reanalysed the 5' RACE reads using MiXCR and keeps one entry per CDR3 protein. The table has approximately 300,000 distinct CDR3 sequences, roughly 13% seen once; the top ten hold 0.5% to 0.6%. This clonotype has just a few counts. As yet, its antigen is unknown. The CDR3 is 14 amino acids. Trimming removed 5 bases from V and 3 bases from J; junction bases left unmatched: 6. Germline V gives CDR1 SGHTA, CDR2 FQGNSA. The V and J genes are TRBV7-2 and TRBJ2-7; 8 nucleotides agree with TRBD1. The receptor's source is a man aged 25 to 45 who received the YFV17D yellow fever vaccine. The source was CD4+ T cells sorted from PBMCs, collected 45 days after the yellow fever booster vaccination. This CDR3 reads CASSPQGGDYEQYF. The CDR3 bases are TGTGCCAGCAGCCCACAGGGGGGCGACTACGAGCAGTACTTC.